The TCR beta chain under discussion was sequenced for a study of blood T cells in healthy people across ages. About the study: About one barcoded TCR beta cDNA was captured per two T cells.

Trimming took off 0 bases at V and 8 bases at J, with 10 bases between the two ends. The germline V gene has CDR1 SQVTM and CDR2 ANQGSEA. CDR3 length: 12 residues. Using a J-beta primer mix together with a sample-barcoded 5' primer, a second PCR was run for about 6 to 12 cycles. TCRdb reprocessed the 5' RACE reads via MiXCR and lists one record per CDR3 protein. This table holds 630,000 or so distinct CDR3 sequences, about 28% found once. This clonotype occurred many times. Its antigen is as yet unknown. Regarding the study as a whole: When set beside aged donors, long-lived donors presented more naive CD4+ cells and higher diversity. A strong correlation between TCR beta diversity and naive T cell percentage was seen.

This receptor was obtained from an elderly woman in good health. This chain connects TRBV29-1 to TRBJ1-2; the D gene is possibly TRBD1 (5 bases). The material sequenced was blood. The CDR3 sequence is CSVEEAGEGYTF. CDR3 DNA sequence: TGCAGCGTTGAAGAGGCGGGGGAAGGCTACACCTTC. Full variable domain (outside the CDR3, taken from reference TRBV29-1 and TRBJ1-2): SAVISQKPSRDICQRGTSLTIQCQVDSQVTMMFWYRQQPGQSLTLIATANQGSEATYESGFVIDKFPISRPNLTFSTLTVSNMSPEDSSIYLCSVEEAGEGYTFGSGTRLTVV.